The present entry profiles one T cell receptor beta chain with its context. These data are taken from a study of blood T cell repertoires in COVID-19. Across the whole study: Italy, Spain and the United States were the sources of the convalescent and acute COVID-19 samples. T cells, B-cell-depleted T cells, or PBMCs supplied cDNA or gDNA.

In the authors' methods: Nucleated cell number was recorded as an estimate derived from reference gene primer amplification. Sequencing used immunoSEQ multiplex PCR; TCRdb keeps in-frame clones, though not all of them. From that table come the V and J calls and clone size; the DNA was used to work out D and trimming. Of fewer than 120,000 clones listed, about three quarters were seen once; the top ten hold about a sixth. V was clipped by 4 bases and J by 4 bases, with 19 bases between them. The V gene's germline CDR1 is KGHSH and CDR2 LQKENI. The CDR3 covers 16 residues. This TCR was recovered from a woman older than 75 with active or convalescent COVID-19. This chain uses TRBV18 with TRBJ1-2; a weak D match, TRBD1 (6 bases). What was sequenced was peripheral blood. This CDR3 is CASSLGQSRGTYGYTF. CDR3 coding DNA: TGTGCCAGCTCACTCGGACAGAGCAGGGGTACCTATGGCTACACCTTC.